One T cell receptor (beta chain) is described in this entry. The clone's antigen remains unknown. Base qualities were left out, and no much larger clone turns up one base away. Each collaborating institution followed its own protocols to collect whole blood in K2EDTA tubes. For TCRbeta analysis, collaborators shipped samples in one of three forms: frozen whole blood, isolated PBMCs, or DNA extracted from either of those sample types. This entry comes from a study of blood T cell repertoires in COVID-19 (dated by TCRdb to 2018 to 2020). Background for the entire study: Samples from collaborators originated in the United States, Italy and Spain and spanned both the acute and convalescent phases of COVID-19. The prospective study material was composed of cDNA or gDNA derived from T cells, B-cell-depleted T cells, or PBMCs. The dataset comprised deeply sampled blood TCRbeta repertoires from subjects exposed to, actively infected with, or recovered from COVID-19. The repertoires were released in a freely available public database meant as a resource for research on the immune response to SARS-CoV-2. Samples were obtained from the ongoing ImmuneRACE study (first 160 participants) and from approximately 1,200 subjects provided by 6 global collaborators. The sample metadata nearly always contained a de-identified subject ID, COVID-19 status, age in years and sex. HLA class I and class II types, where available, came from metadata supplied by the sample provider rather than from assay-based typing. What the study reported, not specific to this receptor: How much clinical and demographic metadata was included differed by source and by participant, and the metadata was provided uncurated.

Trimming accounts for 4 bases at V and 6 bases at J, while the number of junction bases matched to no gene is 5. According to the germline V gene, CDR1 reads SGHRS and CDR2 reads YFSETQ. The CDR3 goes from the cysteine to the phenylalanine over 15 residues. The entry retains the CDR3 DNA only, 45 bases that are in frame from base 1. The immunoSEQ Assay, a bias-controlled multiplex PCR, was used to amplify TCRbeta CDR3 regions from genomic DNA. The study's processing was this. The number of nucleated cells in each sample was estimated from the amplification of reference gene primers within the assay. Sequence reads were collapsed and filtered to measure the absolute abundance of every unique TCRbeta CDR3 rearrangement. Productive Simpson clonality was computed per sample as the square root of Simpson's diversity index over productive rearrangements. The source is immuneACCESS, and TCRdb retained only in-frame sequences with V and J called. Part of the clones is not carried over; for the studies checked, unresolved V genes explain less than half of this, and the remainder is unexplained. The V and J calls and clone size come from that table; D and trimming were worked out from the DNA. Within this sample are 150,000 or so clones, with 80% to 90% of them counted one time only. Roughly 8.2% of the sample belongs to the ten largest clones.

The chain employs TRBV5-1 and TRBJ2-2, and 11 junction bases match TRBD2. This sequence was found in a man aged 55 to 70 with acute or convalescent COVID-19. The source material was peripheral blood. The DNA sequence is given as TGCGCCAGCAGCGTACTAGCGGGGGACCCCGGGGAGCTGTTTTTT. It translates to CASSVLAGDPGELFF.